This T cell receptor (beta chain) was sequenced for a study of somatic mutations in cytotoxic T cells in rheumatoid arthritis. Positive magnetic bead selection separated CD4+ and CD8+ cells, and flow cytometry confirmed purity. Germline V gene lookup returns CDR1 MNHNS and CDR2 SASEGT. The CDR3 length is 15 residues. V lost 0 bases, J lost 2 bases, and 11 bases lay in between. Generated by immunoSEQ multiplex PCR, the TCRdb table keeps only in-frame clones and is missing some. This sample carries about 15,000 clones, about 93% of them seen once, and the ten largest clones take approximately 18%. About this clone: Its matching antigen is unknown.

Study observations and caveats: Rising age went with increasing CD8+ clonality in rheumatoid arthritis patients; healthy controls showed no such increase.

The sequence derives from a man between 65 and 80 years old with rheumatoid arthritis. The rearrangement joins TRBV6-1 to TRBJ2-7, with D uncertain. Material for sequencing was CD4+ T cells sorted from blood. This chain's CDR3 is CASSEAYTGTYEQYF. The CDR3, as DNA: TGTGCCAGCAGTGAAGCGTATACGGGTACCTACGAGCAGTACTTC.